The rows below give T cell receptor beta chains drawn from one sample of a study of blood T cell repertoires in COVID-19. The data were produced by immunoSEQ multiplex PCR, yet TCRdb's version contains in-frame clones alone and is incomplete. This sample has about 200,000 clones, with 83% found just once. Specimen: peripheral blood. These receptors originate from a woman in her thirties or forties with active or convalescent COVID-19. Each CDR3 is given with its conserved first and last residue. Each record gives: clone size, J gene, V gene, D gene, CDR3 DNA, CDR3 protein. The D gene is left open where the match is weak. Where a row states a size, it is once, few, many or the class of an expanded clone; other rows omit it.

few,TRBJ1-1,TRBV29-1,TRBD1,TGCAGCGGCGGGAGGGGGCCGGACACTGAAGCTTTCTTT,CSGGRGPDTEAFF
NA,TRBJ2-2,TRBV5-4,NA,TGTGCCAGCAGCTTGATGGAGCGCACGAACACCGGGGAGCTGTTTTTT,CASSLMERTNTGELFF
NA,TRBJ1-1,TRBV2,NA,TGTGCCAGCATAGGGCAGGGTGACACTGAAGCTTTCTTT,CASIGQGDTEAFF
few,TRBJ1-4,TRBV3-1/TRBV3-2,TRBD1,TGTGCCAGCAGCAGACAGGGGGCAGGTAATGAAAAACTGTTTTTT,CASSRQGAGNEKLFF
NA,TRBJ1-1,TRBV4-1,TRBD1,TGCGCCAGCAGCCAAGTAGGGGACAGAAAAGCTTTCTTT,CASSQVGDRKAFF
NA,TRBJ2-7,TRBV24-1,TRBD1,TGTGCCACCAGTGATTCGGGACAGGGACCCCACGAGCAGTACTTC,CATSDSGQGPHEQYF
once,TRBJ1-2,TRBV5-5,NA,TGTGCCAGCAGACGGGCGGCGGAGGTAAACTATGGCTACACCTTC,CASRRAAEVNYGYTF
NA,TRBJ1-1,TRBV18,NA,TGTGCCAGCTCCCTAAAACACGGTCCGACAGACCTAGCTTTCTTT,CASSLKHGPTDLAFF
NA,TRBJ2-2,TRBV6-5,NA,TGTGCCACCCGTACAGGGTTCACCGGGGAGCTGTTTTTT,CATRTGFTGELFF
NA,TRBJ2-7,TRBV28,TRBD1,TGTGCCAGCAGCCGGGACAGGGTATACCTGGCGTCCTACGAGCAGTACTTC,CASSRDRVYLASYEQYF
NA,TRBJ2-3,TRBV5-1,TRBD1,TGCGCCAGCGCAAGTACAGGGGGCACAGATACGCAGTATTTT,CASASTGGTDTQYF
NA,TRBJ2-1,TRBV7-2,TRBD2,TGTGCCAGCAGGCGCCGACTAGCGGGAGGGAGGGATGAGCAGTTCTTC,CASRRRLAGGRDEQFF
NA,TRBJ2-7,TRBV27,NA,TGTGCCAGCAGTTTATACCCCGGACAGACCTACGAGCAGTACTTC,CASSLYPGQTYEQYF
once,TRBJ2-5,TRBV5-1,NA,TGCGCCAGCAGCTTGGACAGAGACCAAGAGACCCAGTACTTC,CASSLDRDQETQYF
NA,TRBJ1-3,TRBV12-5,NA,TGTGCTAGTGGACCTACAGGGGGAAACACCATATATTTT,CASGPTGGNTIYF
few,TRBJ2-1,TRBV3-1/TRBV3-2,TRBD2,TGTGCCAGCACTTTTACTAAGACTAGCGGGTACAATGAGCAGTTCTTC,CASTFTKTSGYNEQFF
NA,TRBJ1-5,TRBV30,TRBD1,TGTGCCTGGAGTCCGGACAGGGGATATAGCAATCAGCCCCAGCATTTT,CAWSPDRGYSNQPQHF
NA,TRBJ2-7,TRBV7-3,NA,TGTGCCAGCAGCTTTCGTCCTAGCCGCGCCGAGCAGTACTTC,CASSFRPSRAEQYF
NA,TRBJ1-5,TRBV24-1,NA,TGTGCCACCAGTGGCCCGGGGGGGAATCAGCCCCAGCATTTT,CATSGPGGNQPQHF
few,TRBJ2-1,TRBV24-1,NA,TGTGCCACCAGGGAGGGACAGTACAATGAGCAGTTCTTC,CATREGQYNEQFF
NA,TRBJ2-4,TRBV6-1,NA,TGTGCCAGCAGTGACCTGGACTCCCGGGGAAACATTCAGTACTTC,CASSDLDSRGNIQYF
once,TRBJ2-3,TRBV7-9,NA,TGTGCCAGCAGCCAGAGGGGGAGCACAGATACGCAGTATTTT,CASSQRGSTDTQYF
NA,TRBJ1-2,TRBV30,NA,TGTGCCTGGAGGGAGGGGTTGACAGCTAACTATGGCTACACCTTC,CAWREGLTANYGYTF
NA,TRBJ1-2,TRBV7-9,NA,TGTGCCAGCAGCCTTGGTCAGGGCTATGGCTACACCTTC,CASSLGQGYGYTF
NA,TRBJ1-6,TRBV5-5,NA,TGTGCCAGCAGCCCTGGACAAAGCTCCTATAATTCACCCCTCCACTTT,CASSPGQSSYNSPLHF
NA,TRBJ1-1,TRBV7-9,NA,TGTGCCAGCAGCTCACAGGGGAACACTGAAGCTTTCTTT,CASSSQGNTEAFF
NA,TRBJ2-7,TRBV14,NA,TGTGCCAGCAGCCCGTTTAGGGGAACCTACGAGCAGTACTTC,CASSPFRGTYEQYF
NA,TRBJ2-5,TRBV15,TRBD1,TGTGCCACCAGCAGGGGGGGACAGGCAGCGGAGACCCAGTACTTC,CATSRGGQAAETQYF
NA,TRBJ2-1,TRBV7-9,TRBD2,TGTGCCAGCAGCTTAATCCGCGCTAGCGGGAGGGCCAGTGAGCAGTTCTTC,CASSLIRASGRASEQFF
few,TRBJ1-2,TRBV7-9,NA,TGTGCCAGCAGCTTGGCCCAGGGCGACTATGGCTACACCTTC,CASSLAQGDYGYTF
NA,TRBJ2-7,TRBV7-8,TRBD1,TGTGCCAGCAGCTTAGGCGGGACAGGGGGTTCCTACGAGCAGTACTTC,CASSLGGTGGSYEQYF
NA,TRBJ2-5,TRBV2,NA,TGTGCCAGCAGCGTCGGTCAACGGGAGACCCAGTACTTC,CASSVGQRETQYF
NA,TRBJ2-1,TRBV13,TRBD2,TGTGCCAGCAGCCCGGAAGGCGGGAGCCTCTACAATGAGCAGTTCTTC,CASSPEGGSLYNEQFF
few,TRBJ1-1,TRBV7-8,NA,TGTGCCAGCAGCCTCCAAACAGGGTGGGACACTGAAGCTTTCTTT,CASSLQTGWDTEAFF
once,TRBJ2-1,TRBV4-2,NA,TGTGCCAGCAGCCAAGATAGGCTAGCGCCGTACAATGAGCAGTTCTTC,CASSQDRLAPYNEQFF
NA,TRBJ1-1,TRBV4-1,NA,TGCGCCAGCAGCCACCCGACCCAGGGCACTGAAGCTTTCTTT,CASSHPTQGTEAFF
once,TRBJ1-2,TRBV2,TRBD1,TGTGCCAGCAGCAGGGGGCAGTACGGCTACACCTTC,CASSRGQYGYTF
NA,TRBJ2-1,TRBV5-4,TRBD2,TGTGCCAGCAGCTCCCCGAGCGGGGGGCCCTACAATGAGCAGTTCTTC,CASSSPSGGPYNEQFF
NA,TRBJ1-1,TRBV29-1,TRBD1,TGCAGCGTTGCAGGGGGGAGCACTGAAGCTTTCTTT,CSVAGGSTEAFF
NA,TRBJ2-1,TRBV11-3,TRBD2,TGTGCCAGCAGCTTAGAGGGACTAGAAGGTGAGCAGTTCTTC,CASSLEGLEGEQFF